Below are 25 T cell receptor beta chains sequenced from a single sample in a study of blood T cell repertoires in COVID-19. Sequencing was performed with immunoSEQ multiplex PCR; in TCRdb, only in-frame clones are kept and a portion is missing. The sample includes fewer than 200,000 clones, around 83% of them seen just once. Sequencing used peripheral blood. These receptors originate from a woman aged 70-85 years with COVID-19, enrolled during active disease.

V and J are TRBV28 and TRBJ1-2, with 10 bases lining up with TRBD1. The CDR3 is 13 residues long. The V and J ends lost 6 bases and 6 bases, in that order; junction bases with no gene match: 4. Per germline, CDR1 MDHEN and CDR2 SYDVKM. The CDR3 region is CASRRQGANGYTF. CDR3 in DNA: TGTGCCAGCAGGAGACAGGGGGCGAATGGCTACACCTTC.

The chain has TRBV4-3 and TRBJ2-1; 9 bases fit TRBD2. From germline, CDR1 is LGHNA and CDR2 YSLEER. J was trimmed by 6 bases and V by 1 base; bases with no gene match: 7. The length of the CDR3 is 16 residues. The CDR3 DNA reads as TGCGCCAGCAGCCAAGGGTTAATAGCGGGAGTCAATGAGCAGTTCTTC. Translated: CASSQGLIAGVNEQFF.

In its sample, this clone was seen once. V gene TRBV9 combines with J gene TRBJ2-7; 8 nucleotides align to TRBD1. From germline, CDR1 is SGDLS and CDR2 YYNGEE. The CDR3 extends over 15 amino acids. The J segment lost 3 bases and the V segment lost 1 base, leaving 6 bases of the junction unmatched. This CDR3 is CASSVSGGKDYEQYF. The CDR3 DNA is TGTGCCAGCAGCGTATCAGGGGGCAAAGACTACGAGCAGTACTTC.

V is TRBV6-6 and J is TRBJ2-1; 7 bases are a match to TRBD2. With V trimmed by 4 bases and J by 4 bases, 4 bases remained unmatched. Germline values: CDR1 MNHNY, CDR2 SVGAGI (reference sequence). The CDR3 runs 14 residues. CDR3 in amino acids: CASSSAGRYNEQFF. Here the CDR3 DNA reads TGTGCCAGCAGTTCAGCGGGACGGTACAATGAGCAGTTCTTC.

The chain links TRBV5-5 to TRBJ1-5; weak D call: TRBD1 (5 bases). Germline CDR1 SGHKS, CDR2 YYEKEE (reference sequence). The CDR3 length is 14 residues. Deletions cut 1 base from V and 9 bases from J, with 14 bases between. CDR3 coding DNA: TGTGCCAGCAGCTTGTACCAGGGAGGTTGGCCCCAGCATTTT. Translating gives CASSLYQGGWPQHF. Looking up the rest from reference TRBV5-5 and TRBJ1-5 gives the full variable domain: DAGVTQSPTHLIKTRGQQVTLRCSPISGHKSVSWYQQVLGQGPQFIFQYYEKEERGRGNFPDRFSARQFPNYSSELNVNALLLGDSALYLCASSLYQGGWPQHFGDGTRLSIL.

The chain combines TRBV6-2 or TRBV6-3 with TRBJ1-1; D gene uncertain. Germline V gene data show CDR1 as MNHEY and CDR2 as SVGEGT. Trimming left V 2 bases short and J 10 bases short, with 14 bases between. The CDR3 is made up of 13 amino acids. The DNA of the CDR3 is TGTGCCAGCAGTTACACCCCAAGCGGTGCAGCTTTCTTT. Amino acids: CASSYTPSGAAFF.

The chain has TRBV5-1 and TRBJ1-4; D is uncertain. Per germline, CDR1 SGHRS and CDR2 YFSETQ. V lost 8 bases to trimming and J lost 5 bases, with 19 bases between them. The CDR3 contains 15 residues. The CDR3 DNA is TGCGCCAGTCGTCGGCGAACAGACCTAAATGAAAAACTGTTTTTT. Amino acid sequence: CASRRRTDLNEKLFF.

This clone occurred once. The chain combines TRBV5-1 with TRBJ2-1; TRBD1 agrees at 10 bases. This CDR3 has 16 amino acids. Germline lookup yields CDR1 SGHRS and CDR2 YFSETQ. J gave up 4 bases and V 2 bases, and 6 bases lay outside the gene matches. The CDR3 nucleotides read TGCGCCAGCAGCTTAAGCCGGGACAGGGGATACAATGAGCAGTTCTTC. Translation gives CASSLSRDRGYNEQFF.

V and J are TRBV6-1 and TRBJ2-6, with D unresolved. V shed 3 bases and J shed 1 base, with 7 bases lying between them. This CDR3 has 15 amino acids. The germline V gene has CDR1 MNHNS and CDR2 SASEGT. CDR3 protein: CASSDQVSGANVLTF. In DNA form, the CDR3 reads TGTGCCAGCAGTGATCAGGTATCTGGGGCCAACGTCCTGACTTTC.

In DNA form, the CDR3 reads TGTGCCAGCAGCCTACAGGGGGCACAGGGCGAGCAGTACTTC. Its protein product is CASSLQGAQGEQYF. V usage is TRBV7-9 and J usage is TRBJ2-7, with 9 bases fitting TRBD1. With 5 bases clipped from V and 6 bases from J, the junction kept 8 bases outside the gene matches. CDR1 and CDR2 from the germline V gene are SEHNR and FQNEAQ (reference sequence). This CDR3 is built from 14 residues. Full variable domain (rest looked up from reference TRBV7-9 and TRBJ2-7): DTGVSQNPRHKITKRGQNVTFRCDPISEHNRLYWYRQTLGQGPEFLTYFQNEAQLEKSRLLSDRFSAERPKGSFSTLEIQRTEQGDSAMYLCASSLQGAQGEQYFGPGTRLTVT.

The CDR3 reads CASSLTGKGEQYF. DNA of the CDR3: TGTGCCAGCAGCTTGACAGGGAAGGGCGAGCAGTACTTC. The chain joins TRBV7-7 to TRBJ2-7, with 7 bases that match TRBD1. The CDR3 extends over 13 amino acids. From germline, CDR1 is SSHAT and CDR2 FNYEAQ (reference sequence). Trimming took 3 bases from V and 6 from J; bases not matched to a gene: 5.

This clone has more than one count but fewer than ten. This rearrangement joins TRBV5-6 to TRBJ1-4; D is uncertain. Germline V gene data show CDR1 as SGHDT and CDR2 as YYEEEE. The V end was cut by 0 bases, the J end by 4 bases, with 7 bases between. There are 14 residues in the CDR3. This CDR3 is CASSLGQINEKLFF. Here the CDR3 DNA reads TGTGCCAGCAGCTTGGGGCAGATTAATGAAAAACTGTTTTTT.

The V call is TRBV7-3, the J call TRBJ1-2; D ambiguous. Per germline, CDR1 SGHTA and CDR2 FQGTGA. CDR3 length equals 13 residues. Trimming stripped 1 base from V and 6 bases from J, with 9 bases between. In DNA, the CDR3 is TGTGCCAGCAGCTTAATGCCCGGAGATGGCTACACCTTC. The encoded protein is CASSLMPGDGYTF.

CDR3: CASSHGLAGGANTGELFF. The CDR3 region has the DNA TGTGCCAGCAGCCACGGACTAGCGGGAGGCGCGAACACCGGGGAGCTGTTTTTT. J is TRBJ2-2 and V is TRBV3-1 (or the pseudogene TRBV3-2); 14 nucleotides agree with TRBD2. CDR3 length equals 18 residues. The germline gives CDR1 LGHDT, CDR2 YNNKEL (reference sequence). Trimming removed 3 bases from V and 0 bases from J; junction bases left unmatched: 3.

The CDR3 sequence is CASAGRYNSPLHF. The CDR3 bases are TGTGCCAGCGCGGGGCGATATAATTCACCCCTCCACTTT. The chain employs TRBV28 and TRBJ1-6; the D gene is possibly TRBD1 (5 bases). Germline values: CDR1 MDHEN, CDR2 SYDVKM. Trimming took off 8 bases at V and 4 bases at J, with 9 bases between the two ends. The CDR3 totals 13 residues. Full variable domain (outside the CDR3, taken from reference TRBV28 and TRBJ1-6): DVKVTQSSRYLVKRTGEKVFLECVQDMDHENMFWYRQDPGLGLRLIYFSYDVKMKEKGDIPEGYSVSREKKERFSLILESASTNQTSMYLCASAGRYNSPLHFGNGTRLTVT.

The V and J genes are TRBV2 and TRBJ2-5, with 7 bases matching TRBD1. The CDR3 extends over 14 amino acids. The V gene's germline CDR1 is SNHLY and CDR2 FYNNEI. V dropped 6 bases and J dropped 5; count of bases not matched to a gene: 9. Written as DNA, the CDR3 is TGTGCCAGCAGGGGCGCAGGGGGAAAGGAGACCCAGTACTTC. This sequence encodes CASRGAGGKETQYF.

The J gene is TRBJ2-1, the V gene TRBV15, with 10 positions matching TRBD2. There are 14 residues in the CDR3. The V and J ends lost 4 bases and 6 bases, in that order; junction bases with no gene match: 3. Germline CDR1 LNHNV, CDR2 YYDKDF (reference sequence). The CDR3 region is CATSTPSGSNEQFF. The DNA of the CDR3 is TGTGCCACCAGCACACCTAGCGGGAGCAATGAGCAGTTCTTC.

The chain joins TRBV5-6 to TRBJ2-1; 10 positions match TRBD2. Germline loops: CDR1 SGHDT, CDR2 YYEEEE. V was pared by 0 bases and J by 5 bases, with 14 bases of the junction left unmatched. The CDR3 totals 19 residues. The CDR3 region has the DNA TGTGCCAGCAGCTTGGGTCCCAGTACTAGCGGGACGAAGCACAATGAGCAGTTCTTC. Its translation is CASSLGPSTSGTKHNEQFF.

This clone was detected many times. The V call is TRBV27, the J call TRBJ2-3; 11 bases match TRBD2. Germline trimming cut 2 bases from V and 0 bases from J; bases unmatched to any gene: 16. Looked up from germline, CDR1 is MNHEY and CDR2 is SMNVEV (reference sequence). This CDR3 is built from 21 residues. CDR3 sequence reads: CASSLIPLAGGLTGSTDTQYF. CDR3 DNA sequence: TGTGCCAGCAGTTTAATCCCGCTAGCGGGAGGTCTAACGGGTAGCACAGATACGCAGTATTTT.

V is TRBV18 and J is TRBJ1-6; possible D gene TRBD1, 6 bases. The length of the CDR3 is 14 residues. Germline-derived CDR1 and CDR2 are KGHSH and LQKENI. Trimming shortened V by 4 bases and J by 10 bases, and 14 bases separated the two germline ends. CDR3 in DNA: TGTGCCAGCTCACTGACGGACCAGGGGTCACCCCTCCACTTT. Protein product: CASSLTDQGSPLHF.

The CDR3 spells CASSFQAGDVDEQFF. In nucleotides, the CDR3 is TGTGCCAGCAGCTTCCAGGCAGGGGATGTGGATGAGCAGTTCTTC. V and J are TRBV7-3 and TRBJ2-1, with D possibly matching TRBD1 (6 bases). This CDR3 has 15 residues. V lost 3 bases, J lost 8 bases, and 17 bases lay in between. Germline CDR1 reads SGHTA; CDR2 reads FQGTGA.

The CDR3 DNA sequence: TGCGCCAGCAGCCAAGGGGCCTTCCCTCATTCACCCCTCCACTTT. Translated: CASSQGAFPHSPLHF. The chain is built from TRBV4-3 and TRBJ1-6; D remains ambiguous. CDR1 and CDR2 (germline): LGHNA, YSLEER. Deletions cut 1 base from V and 8 bases from J, with 12 bases between. The CDR3 length is 15 residues.

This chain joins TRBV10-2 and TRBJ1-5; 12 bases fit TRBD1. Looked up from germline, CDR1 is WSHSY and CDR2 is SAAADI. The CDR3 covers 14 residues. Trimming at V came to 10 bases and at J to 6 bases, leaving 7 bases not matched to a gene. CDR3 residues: CATAGTGGGQPQHF. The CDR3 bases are TGCGCCACTGCCGGGACAGGGGGCGGTCAGCCCCAGCATTTT.

CDR3 in DNA: TGTGCCAGCAGGTTAGGGGGACAGTCAGATACGCAGTATTTT. This encodes CASRLGGQSDTQYF. The gene calls are TRBV27 and TRBJ2-3, with 7 bases aligning to TRBD1. CDR1 is MNHEY and CDR2 is SMNVEV in the germline V gene (reference sequence). V lost 6 bases to trimming and J lost 4 bases; unmatched junction nucleotides: 7. CDR3 length: 14 amino acids.

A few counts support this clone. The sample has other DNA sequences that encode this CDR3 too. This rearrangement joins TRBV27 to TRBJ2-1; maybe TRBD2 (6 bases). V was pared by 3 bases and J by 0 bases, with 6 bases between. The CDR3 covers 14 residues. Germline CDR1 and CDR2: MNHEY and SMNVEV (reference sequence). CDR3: CASSFGSSYNEQFF. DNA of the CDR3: TGTGCCAGCAGTTTCGGGAGCTCCTACAATGAGCAGTTCTTC.